These 19 T cell receptor beta chains were sequenced from one sample in a study of CD8+CD57+ T cells in acquired aplastic anemia. Genomic DNA templated the TCR beta VDJ and CDR3 profiling. TCRdb analysed the reads with MiXCR anew, one entry per CDR3 protein. The sample includes around 210,000 distinct CDR3 sequences, more than 55% of them seen just once. Patients picked for sequencing had shown CD8+CD57+ cell expansion detected by flow cytometry. Sequencing used sorted CD4+, CD8+, or CD8+CD57+ T cells (not recorded which) from PBMCs. The origin of the receptors is a human donor with aplastic anemia.

The rearrangement links TRBV19 to TRBJ2-3, with 11 positions matching TRBD1. J gave up 4 bases and V 3 bases, and 6 bases lay outside the gene matches. The CDR3 consists of 16 residues. The germline gives CDR1 LNHDA, CDR2 SQIVND (reference sequence). CDR3 DNA sequence: TGTGCCAGTAGTATGGTCCCGGGACAGGGGGCAGATACGCAGTATTTT. Its translation is CASSMVPGQGADTQYF.

Comments on this clonotype: This CDR3 fails to terminate in the conserved phenylalanine or tryptophan, so it likely reflects a read error. J is TRBJ2-2 and V is TRBV9, with 10 bases lining up with TRBD1. From germline, CDR1 is SGDLS and CDR2 YYNGEE. The CDR3 spans 15 residues. The V segment lost 0 bases and the J segment 6 bases; nucleotides outside the gene matches: 2. The CDR3 DNA reads TGTGCCAGCAGCGTAGCGGGACAGGGGTCCGGGGAGCTGTTTTCT. This codes for CASSVAGQGSGELFS.

V usage is TRBV29-1 and J usage is TRBJ1-1; tentatively, D is TRBD1 (6 bases). Trimming left V 7 bases short and J 3 bases short, with 15 bases between. The CDR3 sequence is 13 residues long. The germline V gene encodes CDR1 SQVTM and CDR2 ANQGSEA. The CDR3, as DNA: TGCAGCGGAGGCCAGGGGTGGTACACTGAAGCTTTCTTT. Amino acid sequence: CSGGQGWYTEAFF.

This clonotype was seen repeatedly, ten times or more. The V call is TRBV27, the J call TRBJ2-7, with 8 bases lining up with TRBD1. CDR1 is MNHEY and CDR2 is SMNVEV in the germline V gene (reference sequence). V shed 5 bases, J shed 3 bases, and the junction held 9 bases outside the gene matches. The CDR3 spans 15 residues. The CDR3 DNA is TGTGCCAGCAGTCTCGGACAGGGTGCGGGCTACGAGCAGTACTTC. The encoded protein is CASSLGQGAGYEQYF.

The gene calls are TRBV19 and TRBJ2-7; 11 nucleotides match TRBD1. The end of the DNA aligns better with TRBJ2-5, so the J call may be wrong. The germline gives CDR1 LNHDA, CDR2 SQIVND (reference sequence). This CDR3 comprises 15 residues. The chain's CDR3 is CASSVGQGVRETQYF. The CDR3 bases are TGTGCCAGTAGTGTGGGACAGGGGGTGAGAGAGACCCAGTACTTC.

Only one count was recorded for this clonotype. The rearrangement uses TRBV29-1 and TRBJ2-2, with 8 bases aligning to TRBD1. The V segment lost 8 bases and the J segment 7 bases; nucleotides outside the gene matches: 12. Germline V gene data show CDR1 as SQVTM and CDR2 as ANQGSEA. CDR3 length: 14 residues. The CDR3 DNA sequence: TGCAGCTCCACGGGACAGGATGAAAGCGGGGAGCTGTTTTTT. Protein: CSSTGQDESGELFF.

This clonotype was counted many times. CDR3 sequence reads: CASSYGQGADTQYF. The CDR3 nucleotides are TGCGCCAGCAGCTACGGACAGGGGGCAGATACGCAGTATTTT. This rearrangement joins TRBV5-1 to TRBJ2-3, with 10 positions matching TRBD1. V gave up 3 bases and J gave up 4 bases; unmatched junction bases: 2. CDR1 is SGHRS, CDR2 YFSETQ, per germline. The length of the CDR3 is 14 residues. The full variable domain, completed using reference TRBV5-1 and TRBJ2-3, is KAGVTQTPRYLIKTRGQQVTLSCSPISGHRSVSWYQQTPGQGLQFLFEYFSETQRNKGNFPGRFSGRQFSNSRSEMNVSTLELGDSALYLCASSYGQGADTQYFGPGTRLTVL.

The CDR3 loop reads CASSVGRGSTNEKLFF. The CDR3 coding sequence is TGTGCCAGCAGCGTAGGCCGGGGGTCAACTAATGAAAAACTGTTTTTT. The chain employs TRBV9 and TRBJ1-4; tentatively, D is TRBD1 (5 bases). Germline CDR1 SGDLS, CDR2 YYNGEE. This CDR3 comprises 16 residues. Deletions cut 0 bases from V and 0 bases from J, with 9 bases between.

The V call is TRBV5-1, the J call TRBJ2-3; D may be TRBD2 (6 bases). CDR3 length: 13 amino acids. CDR1 SGHRS and CDR2 YFSETQ come from the germline V gene. Trimming cost V 0 bases and J 11 bases, with 13 bases left between them. The chain's CDR3 is CASSLETQTRQYF. CDR3 nucleotides: TGCGCCAGCAGCTTGGAAACCCAGACTAGGCAGTATTTT. Full variable domain (remainder filled in from reference TRBV5-1 and TRBJ2-3): KAGVTQTPRYLIKTRGQQVTLSCSPISGHRSVSWYQQTPGQGLQFLFEYFSETQRNKGNFPGRFSGRQFSNSRSEMNVSTLELGDSALYLCASSLETQTRQYFGPGTRLTVL.

Turning to this clonotype: One end of the junction does not line up with germline, which may come from a read error. This chain links TRBV2 with TRBJ2-7; D is unresolved. This CDR3 is built from 11 residues. CDR1 is SNHLY and CDR2 is FYNNEI in the germline V gene. CDR3 bases: TGTGCCGGCAGACGGATCTACGAGCAGTACTTC. It yields the protein CAGRRIYEQYF.

This clonotype has a handful of counts. The rearrangement links TRBV15 to TRBJ1-6; a weak D match, TRBD1 (5 bases). Germline V gene sequence: CDR1 LNHNV, CDR2 YYDKDF (reference sequence). With 5 bases removed from V and 6 bases from J, the gap between germline ends came to 14 bases. This CDR3 contains 15 residues. The CDR3: CATSGGRDSNSPLHF. The CDR3 bases are TGTGCCACCAGCGGTGGTCGGGACTCTAATTCACCCCTCCACTTT.

The chain carries TRBV5-1 and TRBJ2-7; D is unresolved. The ends were cut back, 4 bases at V and 0 bases at J, with 14 bases in the middle. The CDR3 has 15 amino acids. Germline CDR1 and CDR2: SGHRS and YFSETQ. CDR3 amino acids: CASSELRFNSYEQYF. CDR3 coding DNA: TGCGCCAGCAGCGAACTTCGGTTCAACTCCTACGAGCAGTACTTC. Full variable domain (remainder filled in from reference TRBV5-1 and TRBJ2-7): KAGVTQTPRYLIKTRGQQVTLSCSPISGHRSVSWYQQTPGQGLQFLFEYFSETQRNKGNFPGRFSGRQFSNSRSEMNVSTLELGDSALYLCASSELRFNSYEQYFGPGTRLTVT.

This chain joins TRBV9 and TRBJ1-3, with a tentative D call TRBD1 (5 bases). This CDR3 is built from 16 residues. V was trimmed by 2 bases and J by 0 bases, leaving 12 bases between them. Germline loops: CDR1 SGDLS, CDR2 YYNGEE. CDR3 protein: CASSVTGPISGNTIYF. The CDR3 DNA sequence: TGTGCCAGCAGCGTGACGGGGCCGATCTCTGGAAACACCATATATTTT.

The gene calls are TRBV15 and TRBJ2-5, with 8 bases fitting TRBD1. Per germline, CDR1 LNHNV and CDR2 YYDKDF (reference sequence). The J segment lost 2 bases and the V segment lost 5 bases, leaving 16 bases of the junction unmatched. The CDR3 is made up of 18 amino acids. The CDR3 DNA is TGTGCCACCAGCGCCCGGATCTCCGGGACAGGCTCACAAGAGACCCAGTACTTC. It codes for CATSARISGTGSQETQYF.

V is TRBV7-8 and J is TRBJ2-7; D gene uncertain. This CDR3 has 13 residues. CDR1 is SGHVS and CDR2 is FQNEAQ in the germline V gene. The V end lost 4 bases, the J end lost 3 bases, and 10 bases lay between the germline ends. The CDR3 DNA sequence: TGTGCCAGCAGCTCATCACAGTTCTACGAGCAGTACTTC. This encodes CASSSSQFYEQYF.

The chain employs TRBV29-1 and TRBJ2-7; D is undetermined. CDR1 and CDR2 (germline): SQVTM, ANQGSEA. The CDR3 is 12 residues long. V was trimmed by 6 bases and J by 6 bases, leaving 15 bases between them. Here the CDR3 reads CSVRPWPGEQYF. CDR3 sequence (DNA): TGCAGCGTACGACCGTGGCCAGGCGAGCAGTACTTC.

This clonotype was recorded only once. The CDR3 nucleotides read TGTGCCACCAGTGGGACGGACTTCACTGAAGCTTTCTTT. Translation: CATSGTDFTEAFF. The chain uses TRBV24-1 and TRBJ1-1; no clear D. The CDR3 has 13 amino acids. Trimming removed 5 bases from V and 4 bases from J, with 10 bases in between. Germline V gene lookup returns CDR1 KGHDR and CDR2 SFDVKD.

The J gene is TRBJ1-1, the V gene TRBV12-3 or TRBV12-4; D gene ambiguous. CDR3 length: 14 amino acids. Trimming shortened V by 6 bases and J by 2 bases, and 13 bases separated the two germline ends. The CDR3 bases are TGTGCCAGCAGCCCGCAGATACCTAACACTGAAGCTTTCTTT. Residues: CASSPQIPNTEAFF.

J is TRBJ1-6 and V is TRBV4-2; possibly TRBD1 for D (6 bases). Germline values: CDR1 LGHNA, CDR2 YNFKEQ. V gave up 3 bases and J gave up 5 bases, with 11 bases separating them. This CDR3 is built from 15 residues. CDR3 in DNA: TGTGCCAGCAGCCAGTCCGGGGGCGATAATTCACCCCTCCACTTT. It is translated as CASSQSGGDNSPLHF.